The 24 T cell receptor beta chains reported below all come from one sample, sequenced in a study of metastatic and nonmetastatic thyroid tumors. Treatment of any kind had been given to no patient before thyroid surgery. TCRdb ran MiXCR on the PCR reads. The sample consists of roughly 14,000 clones, about 30% of them appearing once. Sequenced: tumor tissue. The receptors were sampled from a female donor with papillary thyroid cancer or a benign thyroid nodule (not recorded which). Some clones in this sample may be carry-over from other donors' samples.

The chain employs TRBV6-2 or TRBV6-3 and TRBJ1-6; D gene uncertain. From germline, CDR1 is MNHEY and CDR2 SVGEGT. The V end lost 6 bases, the J end lost 12 bases, and 9 bases lay between the germline ends. The CDR3 has 11 residues. DNA for the CDR3: TGTGCCAGCAGAACAACTCGACCCCTCCACTTT. Translated: CASRTTRPLHF.

V usage is TRBV30 and J usage is TRBJ1-6; 7 nucleotides align to TRBD1. The CDR3 loop spans 11 amino acids. Germline assignment: CDR1 GTSNPN and CDR2 SVGIG (reference sequence). Trimming at V came to 5 bases and at J to 13 bases, leaving 5 bases not matched to a gene. This chain's CDR3 is CAWATGVPLHF. CDR3 sequence (DNA): TGTGCCTGGGCAACAGGGGTCCCCCTCCACTTT.

The chain joins TRBV9 to TRBJ1-1, with D perhaps TRBD1 (5 bases). From germline, CDR1 is SGDLS and CDR2 YYNGEE. Trimming pared 3 bases from V and 6 bases from J, leaving 15 bases between. This CDR3 contains 14 residues. The CDR3 here is CASSADLRDSEAFF. For the CDR3, the DNA is TGTGCCAGCAGCGCAGACCTCCGGGACTCTGAAGCTTTCTTT. Drawing the rest from reference TRBV9 and TRBJ1-1, the complete variable domain is DSGVTQTPKHLITATGQRVTLRCSPRSGDLSVYWYQQSLDQGLQFLIQYYNGEERAKGNILERFSAQQFPDLHSELNLSSLELGDSALYFCASSADLRDSEAFFGQGTRLTVV.

In this sample, this clone turned up many times. This rearrangement joins TRBV6-4 to TRBJ2-3; perhaps TRBD2 as D (6 bases). Trimming stripped 3 bases from V and 5 bases from J, with 12 bases between. The germline CDR1 and CDR2 sequences are MRHNA and SNTAGT. The CDR3 consists of 14 residues. CDR3 loop: CASSETGDEDTQYF. CDR3 coding DNA: TGTGCCAGCAGTGAGACGGGAGATGAAGATACGCAGTATTTT.

This clone is labeled medium-sized (0.01 to 0.1%). The CDR3 sequence is CASTTYLDSYEQYF. CDR3 DNA sequence: TGTGCCAGCACCACTTACCTCGACAGCTACGAGCAGTACTTC. This chain connects TRBV7-2 to TRBJ2-7; maybe TRBD1 (5 bases). Between the trimmed V and J ends, which lost 7 bases and 3 bases, there was a span of 16 bases. Germline V gene sequence: CDR1 SGHTA, CDR2 FQGNSA. The CDR3 spans 14 residues.

This clone was found many times. V is TRBV10-2 and J is TRBJ2-1; 12 nucleotides align to TRBD2. V lost 2 bases, J lost 8 bases, and 7 bases stayed unmatched. Germline CDR1 and CDR2: WSHSY and SAAADI. This CDR3 is built from 16 residues. The CDR3 spells CASSEASGGGRDEQFF. CDR3 nucleotide sequence: TGCGCCAGCAGTGAGGCTAGCGGGGGGGGTAGGGATGAGCAGTTCTTC.

This clone has just a few counts. One end of the junction is discordant with germline, which a read error may explain. The chain couples TRBV4-2 to TRBJ2-7; D tentatively fits TRBD1 or TRBD2 (5 bases each). The CDR3 sequence is 15 residues long. Germline CDR1 and CDR2: LGHNA and YNFKEQ. The CDR3 here is CAISQGGDGVYEQYF. The DNA for the CDR3 is TGTGCCATCAGCCAAGGTGGGGACGGGGTCTACGAGCAGTACTTC.

As for this clone: Being one base from a much bigger clone, this may be a read error. The chain joins TRBV4-1 to TRBJ2-2; D call uncertain. CDR1 is MGHRA and CDR2 is YSYEKL in the germline V gene. The V and J ends lost 4 bases and 5 bases respectively, with 8 bases between them. The CDR3 has 13 amino acids. CDR3 DNA sequence: TGCGCCAGCAGCCGTGGGTTGACCGGGGAGCTGTTTTTT. This translates into CASSRGLTGELFF.

The chain carries TRBV10-1 and TRBJ2-3; TRBD1 aligns across 7 bases. V shed 10 bases, J shed 5 bases, and the junction held 12 bases outside the gene matches. Germline CDR1 is WNHNN and CDR2 is SYGVQD (reference sequence). The CDR3 is made up of 14 amino acids. The CDR3 bases are TGCGCCACCCAACGGTACAGGGGTAAAGATACGCAGTATTTT. Protein sequence: CATQRYRGKDTQYF.

The rearrangement uses TRBV6-2 or TRBV6-3 and TRBJ2-2, with D perhaps TRBD2 (5 bases). The V gene's germline CDR1 is MNHEY and CDR2 SVGEGT. The CDR3 extends over 16 amino acids. V was cut by 4 bases and J by 3 bases, with 15 bases left in between. CDR3 in amino acids: CASSSPGYNDTGELFF. DNA for the CDR3: TGTGCCAGCAGTTCCCCGGGGTATAATGACACCGGGGAGCTGTTTTTT.

This clone came up many times. A much bigger clone sits one base away, suggesting this may be a read error. The same CDR3 is also encoded by other DNA sequences in this sample. The gene calls are TRBV28 and TRBJ2-6; 9 positions agree with TRBD1. This CDR3 has 17 residues. Germline lookup yields CDR1 MDHEN and CDR2 SYDVKM. The V and J ends lost 6 bases and 0 bases, in that order; junction bases with no gene match: 6. CDR3 protein: CASSAGTGFSGANVLTF. The CDR3 DNA is TGTGCCAGCAGCGCCGGGACAGGGTTCTCTGGGGCCAACGTCCTGACTTTC.

J is TRBJ2-1 and V is TRBV20-1; 11 bases align to TRBD2. V lost 4 bases, J lost 9 bases, and 8 bases stayed unmatched. Germline V gives CDR1 DFQATT, CDR2 SNEGSKA (reference sequence). This CDR3 has 14 residues. CDR3 nucleotide sequence: TGCAGTGCTACAGTAGCGGGAGGGAGCGGTGAGCAGTTCTTC. Translation: CSATVAGGSGEQFF.

The genes are TRBV30 and TRBJ2-7; TRBD2 matches 10 bases. In germline, CDR1 is GTSNPN, CDR2 SVGIG (reference sequence). The CDR3 runs 13 residues. Trimming took 1 base from V and 6 from J; bases not matched to a gene: 3. The CDR3: CAWSESGRGEQYF. For the CDR3, the DNA is TGTGCCTGGAGTGAGAGCGGGAGGGGCGAGCAGTACTTC. The full variable domain, rest sourced from reference TRBV30 and TRBJ2-7, is SQTIHQWPATLVQPVGSPLSLECTVEGTSNPNLYWYRQAAGRGLQLLFYSVGIGQISSEVPQNLSASRPQDRQFILSSKKLLLSDSGFYLCAWSESGRGEQYFGPGTRLTVT.

This clone is judged medium-sized. The chain combines TRBV5-5 with TRBJ1-2, with a weak D call TRBD1 (5 bases). V gave up 0 bases and J gave up 0 bases, with 9 bases separating them. Germline CDR1 is SGHKS and CDR2 is YYEKEE (reference sequence). CDR3 length: 15 amino acids. The CDR3 DNA sequence: TGTGCCAGCAGCTTGGGGGGCACCTCTAACTATGGCTACACCTTC. Translated, it gives CASSLGGTSNYGYTF.

This sequence joins TRBV11-2 and TRBJ2-2; perhaps TRBD2 as D (5 bases). V was pared by 6 bases and J by 5 bases, with 16 bases between. The CDR3 runs to 15 residues. Germline CDR1 SGHAT, CDR2 FQNNGV. DNA for the CDR3: TGTGCCAGCAGGTTATGGGGAGCGGTTACCGGGGAGCTGTTTTTT. Its protein product is CASRLWGAVTGELFF.

The chain carries TRBV5-1 and TRBJ2-5, with D perhaps matching TRBD1 (5 bases). V was pared by 6 bases and J by 2 bases, with 17 bases between. This CDR3 comprises 15 residues. CDR1 and CDR2 from the germline V gene are SGHRS and YFSETQ. The CDR3 nucleotides read TGCGCCAGCATCCGACGACAGAGGAGTCAAGAGACCCAGTACTTC. It encodes CASIRRQRSQETQYF.

This clone was counted ten times or more. This rearrangement joins TRBV20-1 to TRBJ2-3; the match to TRBD2 covers 10 bases. Germline CDR1 is DFQATT and CDR2 is SNEGSKA (reference sequence). The CDR3 consists of 15 residues. J was trimmed by 4 bases and V by 1 base; bases with no gene match: 5. The CDR3 sequence: CSARATSGTPDTQYF. DNA of the CDR3: TGCAGTGCTAGAGCTACTAGCGGGACCCCAGATACGCAGTATTTT.

This clone was seen only a few times. The junction shows a germline mismatch at one end, possibly a read error. CDR3 DNA sequence: TGTGCCAGTAGCTCCTACGTACTAGCGGAAAGCGAGGTCCAAGAGACCCAGTACTTC. This encodes CASSSYVLAESEVQETQYF. The rearrangement links TRBV7-6 to TRBJ2-5; 8 bases line up with TRBD2. This CDR3 has 19 amino acids. CDR1 SGHVS and CDR2 FNYEAQ come from the germline V gene.

This sequence joins TRBV7-6 and TRBJ2-7, with TRBD1 matching over 11 bases. This CDR3 has 14 amino acids. The V segment lost 6 bases and the J segment 4 bases; nucleotides outside the gene matches: 5. The V gene's germline CDR1 is SGHVS and CDR2 FNYEAQ. CDR3: CASRSGQGAYEQYF. In DNA, the CDR3 is TGTGCCAGCAGATCAGGACAGGGGGCTTACGAGCAGTACTTC.

This chain connects TRBV7-8 to TRBJ2-7; D unresolved. Deletions cut 5 bases from V and 2 bases from J, with 10 bases between. Germline V gene sequence: CDR1 SGHVS, CDR2 FQNEAQ. The CDR3 is made up of 13 amino acids. The CDR3 coding sequence is TGTGCCAGCAGCCGGACCCGGGCCTACGAGCAGTACTTC. Amino acid sequence: CASSRTRAYEQYF.

The chain recombines TRBV6-1 with TRBJ2-7, with D unresolved. This CDR3 is 14 amino acids long. Germline CDR1 is MNHNS and CDR2 is SASEGT. The ends were cut back, 1 base at V and 1 base at J, with 8 bases in the middle. The CDR3, as DNA: TGTGCCAGCAGTGAAGACCGTTTGTCCTACGAGCAGTACTTC. This gives the protein CASSEDRLSYEQYF.

The CDR3 bases are TGTGCCAGCAGCTTTCGACAGGGCCCCTACGAGCAGTACTTC. Translating gives CASSFRQGPYEQYF. The chain uses TRBV7-2 and TRBJ2-7; 7 bases are a match to TRBD1. Germline V CDR1 and CDR2: SGHTA, FQGNSA. This CDR3 is built from 14 residues. The trim removed 3 bases at V and 2 bases at J, leaving 4 bases unmatched.

The CDR3 spells CASSSNLGPQYF. Written as DNA, the CDR3 is TGTGCCAGCAGTTCCAACCTAGGGCCCCAGTACTTC. The chain carries TRBV27 and TRBJ2-5; no firm D call. The length of the CDR3 is 12 residues. V lost 4 bases and J lost 9, with 12 bases in between. In germline, CDR1 is MNHEY, CDR2 SMNVEV (reference sequence).

This clone has more than one count but fewer than ten. The chain has TRBV12-3 or TRBV12-4 and TRBJ1-3, with D uncertain. There are 15 residues in the CDR3. The V end was cut by 5 bases, the J end by 0 bases, with 11 bases between. CDR3: CASSQDRDSGNTIYF. Written as DNA, the CDR3 is TGTGCCAGCAGTCAAGACCGGGACTCTGGAAACACCATATATTTT.